This TCR beta chain was captured by sequencing in a study of response to subunit inactivated influenza vaccine. This clonotype was observed a few times. Its antigen is as yet unknown. Study results and caveats: Only a handful of new T cells, the authors suggested, are recruited with each seasonal influenza vaccination.

TCRdb recomputed calls from the RT-PCR reads with MiXCR, one row per CDR3 protein. The repertoire holds about 520,000 distinct CDR3 sequences, with approximately 6.9% as singletons. The receptor was derived from a man aged 50-75 years who received an inactivated influenza vaccine. Specimen: PBMCs from blood, collected around 25 months after vaccination.

The CDR3, as DNA: TGTGCCAGCAGTTACGATCAGGGTAGTGGGGCCAACGTCCTGACTTTC. Amino acids: CASSYDQGSGANVLTF. The chain joins TRBV6-5 to TRBJ2-6; tentatively, D is TRBD1 (5 bases). The CDR3 has 16 amino acids. V was trimmed by 2 bases and J by 3 bases, leaving 11 bases between them. Looked up from germline, CDR1 is MNHEY and CDR2 is SVGAGI.